This is a list of T cell receptor beta chains from one sample in a study of blood T cell repertoires in COVID-19. Here immunoSEQ multiplex PCR was the method, and the copy in TCRdb shows in-frame clones only, minus some. Of about 230,000 clones in the sample, about nine tenths were seen once. The source material was PBMCs or T cells enriched from blood (not recorded which). These receptors were taken from a man younger than 35 who had recovered from COVID-19. Both conserved end residues are part of each CDR3. The order of the fields is V gene, J gene, clone size, D gene, CDR3 DNA, CDR3 protein. D genes are given only for firm matches. Some rows have no size entry. The others give once, few or many, or a class for an expanded clone.

>TRBV19|TRBJ1-4|.|.
TGTGCCAGTAGTCCGCCCTCCAAGGCGGGCTATGAAAAACTGTTTTTT
CASSPPSKAGYEKLFF
>TRBV5-1|TRBJ1-5|.|TRBD1
TGCGCCAGCAGGGTGGGGACAGGGCATCAGCCCCAGCATTTT
CASRVGTGHQPQHF
>TRBV7-9|TRBJ2-2|.|TRBD2
TGTGCCAGCAGCGCCTCTAACGGGGGGGCGAACACCGGGGAGCTGTTTTTT
CASSASNGGANTGELFF
>TRBV11-2|TRBJ2-7|.|TRBD2
TGTGCCAGCAGCTTGTGGACTAGCGGGATCTCCTACGAGCAGTACTTC
CASSLWTSGISYEQYF
>TRBV1|TRBJ2-1|.|.
TGCACCAGCAGCCGACTCACTAGTCACACCGCCCATGAGCAGTTCTTC
CTSSRLTSHTAHEQFF
>TRBV7-2|TRBJ2-5|.|.
TGTGCCAGCAGCTTCCAGACGGGGCAAGAGACCCAGTACTTC
CASSFQTGQETQYF
>TRBV9|TRBJ2-1|.|.
TGTGCCAGCAGCGTAGGGCAGGGTGCCTACAATGAGCAGTTCTTC
CASSVGQGAYNEQFF
>TRBV13|TRBJ1-5|.|.
TGTGCCAGCAGCTCAGAAAGTTATAGCAATCAGCCCCAGCATTTT
CASSSESYSNQPQHF
>TRBV18|TRBJ2-5|.|TRBD2
TGTGCCAGCTCACGGTATGCGGGAGTCCAAGAGACCCAGTACTTC
CASSRYAGVQETQYF
>TRBV2|TRBJ1-4|.|.
TGTGCCACCCTGGGGGGGGGTGAAAAACTGTTTTTT
CATLGGGEKLFF
>TRBV7-2|TRBJ2-7|.|TRBD2
TGTGCCAGCAGCTTATTTCCTAGCGGGAGGTCCCTCCCCTACGAGCAGTACTTC
CASSLFPSGRSLPYEQYF
>TRBV7-2|TRBJ2-3|few|.
TGTGCCAGCAGCTCGGACAGTTCCACAGATACGCAGTATTTT
CASSSDSSTDTQYF
>TRBV7-8|TRBJ2-4|.|TRBD1
TGTGCCAGCAGCTTGGGACAGAAAAAAAACATTCAGTACTTC
CASSLGQKKNIQYF
>TRBV6-1|TRBJ2-5|many|.
TGTGCCAGCAGTGAAGCTTCCGGGACACAAGAGACCCAGTACTTC
CASSEASGTQETQYF
>TRBV7-3|TRBJ2-2|.|TRBD2
TGTGCCAGCAGCATTACTAGCGCCGGGGAGCTGTTTTTT
CASSITSAGELFF
>TRBV4-1|TRBJ1-1|.|.
TGCGCCAGCAGCCAAGGCGCCCTGATTGAAGCTTTCTTT
CASSQGALIEAFF